These 11 T cell receptor beta chains were all obtained from the same sample, sequenced in a study of cytotoxic CD8 clonotypes in ibrutinib-treated CLL (dated by TCRdb to the early 2020s). Libraries were constructed by the immunoSEQ multiplex PCR assay. In TCRdb, the immuneACCESS table is reduced to in-frame sequences with V and J assigned. These tables do not hold every clone; where another copy was compared, an unresolved V gene accounts for under half, and the others remain unexplained. In this sample the table shows more than 110,000 clones, roughly three quarters of which occur a single time. 5.1% of the sample is held by the ten biggest clonotypes. The intended sense of this specimen's time point label: roughly 25 months on ibrutinib. The material was PBMCs, obtained after 24 months of ibrutinib treatment. Source of these receptors: a human donor with chronic lymphocytic leukemia.

This clone occurred once. V is TRBV30 and J is TRBJ2-7, with D perhaps given as TRBD1 or TRBD2 (5 bases each). CDR1 and CDR2 from the germline V gene are GTSNPN and SVGIG (reference sequence). V dropped 3 bases and J dropped 3 bases, with 12 bases sitting between them. This CDR3 is 13 amino acids long. The CDR3 DNA is TGTGCCTGGAGACCGGGGCAGGGCTACGAGCAGTACTTC. Translating it yields CAWRPGQGYEQYF.

This chain uses TRBV6-5 with TRBJ2-5, with D possibly being TRBD2 (6 bases). Trimming took 0 bases from V and 5 from J, leaving 7 bases between them. Germline V CDR1 and CDR2: MNHEY, SVGAGI. The CDR3 runs to 13 residues. Here the CDR3 DNA reads TGTGCCAGCAGTTACTCGAGCGGGGAGACCCAGTACTTC. This encodes CASSYSSGETQYF.

This chain uses TRBV13 with TRBJ1-2; D might be TRBD1 (5 bases). Germline assignment: CDR1 PRHDT and CDR2 FYEKMQ (reference sequence). V lost 6 bases and J lost 2, with 10 bases in between. The CDR3 length is 13 residues. CDR3 DNA sequence: TGTGCCAGCAGTCCCGACAGCAACTATGGCTACACCTTC. Translated, it gives CASSPDSNYGYTF. The complete variable domain, with remaining parts taken from reference TRBV13 and TRBJ1-2, reads AAGVIQSPRHLIKEKRETATLKCYPIPRHDTVYWYQQGPGQDPQFLISFYEKMQSDKGSIPDRFSAQQFSDYHSELNMSSLELGDSALYFCASSPDSNYGYTFGSGTRLTVV.

The chain carries TRBV6-1 and TRBJ2-7; 11 bases are a match to TRBD2. J was trimmed by 6 bases and V by 0 bases; bases with no gene match: 7. The germline V gene encodes CDR1 MNHNS and CDR2 SASEGT. The CDR3 sequence is 16 residues long. As DNA, the CDR3 is TGTGCCAGCAGTGAAGCCCTAGCGGGAGGCCGGGTCGAGCAGTACTTC. Protein: CASSEALAGGRVEQYF.

The chain recombines TRBV28 with TRBJ2-3; the match to TRBD2 covers 7 bases. The CDR3 is 15 residues long. V shed 4 bases and J 1 base; nucleotides not matched to a gene: 5. Germline values: CDR1 MDHEN, CDR2 SYDVKM. CDR3 bases: TGTGCCAGCAGTTCGTTGGGGGGGGGCACAGATACGCAGTATTTT. Translating it yields CASSSLGGGTDTQYF.

The chain carries TRBV30 and TRBJ1-2; perhaps TRBD1 as D (5 bases). Deletions cut 2 bases from V and 7 bases from J, with 14 bases between. CDR1 GTSNPN and CDR2 SVGIG come from the germline V gene (reference sequence). The CDR3 is 13 amino acids. CDR3 region: CAWSRVQGGGYTF. CDR3 sequence (DNA): TGTGCCTGGAGTCGAGTCCAGGGAGGTGGCTACACCTTC.

This chain uses TRBV7-2 with TRBJ2-5, with TRBD2 matching 7 bases. The CDR3 sequence is 15 residues long. CDR1 and CDR2 (germline): SGHTA, FQGNSA. The J segment lost 5 bases and the V segment lost 4 bases, leaving 10 bases of the junction unmatched. This CDR3 reads CASSSPVAGGETQYF. Written as DNA, the CDR3 is TGTGCCAGCAGCTCCCCTGTAGCGGGCGGTGAGACCCAGTACTTC.

The chain links TRBV10-3 to TRBJ1-6; D not resolved. The V gene's germline CDR1 is ENHRY and CDR2 SYGVKD. This CDR3 spans 16 amino acids. Trimming removed 5 bases at V and 5 bases at J, with 16 bases between. The CDR3 bases are TGTGCCATCAGTACCACCTACACACCTAATAATTCACCCCTCCACTTT. Translating gives CAISTTYTPNNSPLHF.

The V and J genes are TRBV6-5 and TRBJ2-7; D is ambiguous. This CDR3 comprises 15 residues. Trimming cost V 0 bases and J 2 bases, with 11 bases left between them. Per germline, CDR1 MNHEY and CDR2 SVGAGI. The CDR3 nucleotides are TGTGCCAGCAGTTACTCGAGGCCAGATACCTACGAGCAGTACTTC. Translating it yields CASSYSRPDTYEQYF.

The rearrangement joins TRBV6-6 to TRBJ1-4; no reliable D call. Trimming removed 6 bases at V and 8 bases at J, with 13 bases between. The CDR3 runs 13 residues. Germline assignment: CDR1 MNHNY and CDR2 SVGAGI (reference sequence). The CDR3: CASSLDSEEKLFF. CDR3 sequence (DNA): TGTGCCAGCAGCCTGGACTCGGAGGAAAAACTGTTTTTT.

This rearrangement joins TRBV5-6 to TRBJ2-7; D gene uncertain. CDR1 and CDR2 (germline): SGHDT, YYEEEE. This CDR3 spans 13 amino acids. Deletions cut 3 bases from V and 2 bases from J, with 9 bases between. The CDR3 loop reads CASSSTGTYEQYF. The DNA of the CDR3 is TGTGCCAGCAGCTCAACCGGCACCTACGAGCAGTACTTC.